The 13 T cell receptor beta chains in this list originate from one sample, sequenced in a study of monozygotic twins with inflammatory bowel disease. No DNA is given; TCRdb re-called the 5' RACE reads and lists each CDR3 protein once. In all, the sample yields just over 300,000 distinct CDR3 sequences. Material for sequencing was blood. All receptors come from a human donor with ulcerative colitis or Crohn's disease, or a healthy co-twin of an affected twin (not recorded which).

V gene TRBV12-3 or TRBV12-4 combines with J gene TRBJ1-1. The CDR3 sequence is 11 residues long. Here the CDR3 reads CASSSREMAFF.

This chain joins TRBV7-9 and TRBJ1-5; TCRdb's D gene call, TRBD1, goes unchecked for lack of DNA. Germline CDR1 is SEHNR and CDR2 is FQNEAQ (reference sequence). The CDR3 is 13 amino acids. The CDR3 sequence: CASSPLGDQPQHF.

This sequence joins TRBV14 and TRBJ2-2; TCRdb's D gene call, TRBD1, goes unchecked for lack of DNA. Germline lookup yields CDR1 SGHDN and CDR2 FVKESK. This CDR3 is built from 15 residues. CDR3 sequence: CASSQLTGSTGELFF.

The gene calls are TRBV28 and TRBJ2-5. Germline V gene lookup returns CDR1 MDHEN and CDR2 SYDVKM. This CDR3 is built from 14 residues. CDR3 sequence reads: CASSLNLQKETQYF.

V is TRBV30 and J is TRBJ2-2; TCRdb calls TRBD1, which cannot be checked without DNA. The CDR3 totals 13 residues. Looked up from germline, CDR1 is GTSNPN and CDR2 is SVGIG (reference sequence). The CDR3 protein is CAWNIPLAGEPFF.

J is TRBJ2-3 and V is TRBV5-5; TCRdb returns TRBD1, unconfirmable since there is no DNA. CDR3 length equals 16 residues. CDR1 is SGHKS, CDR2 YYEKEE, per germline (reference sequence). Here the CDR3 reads CASSLVGTGVTDTQYF.

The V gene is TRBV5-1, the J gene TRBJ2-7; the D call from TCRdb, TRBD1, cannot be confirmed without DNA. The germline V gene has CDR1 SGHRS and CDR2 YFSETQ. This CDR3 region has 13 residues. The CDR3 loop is CASSQGRNYEQYF. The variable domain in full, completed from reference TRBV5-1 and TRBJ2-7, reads KAGVTQTPRYLIKTRGQQVTLSCSPISGHRSVSWYQQTPGQGLQFLFEYFSETQRNKGNFPGRFSGRQFSNSRSEMNVSTLELGDSALYLCASSQGRNYEQYFGPGTRLTVT.

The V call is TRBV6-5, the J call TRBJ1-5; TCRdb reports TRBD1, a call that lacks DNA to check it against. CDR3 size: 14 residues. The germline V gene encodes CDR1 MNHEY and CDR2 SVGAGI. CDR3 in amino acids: CASSWVRENQPQHF.

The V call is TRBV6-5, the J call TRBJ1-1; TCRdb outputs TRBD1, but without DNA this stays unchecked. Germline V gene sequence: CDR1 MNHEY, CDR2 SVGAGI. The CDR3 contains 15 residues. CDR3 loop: CASRTDRDSNTEAFF.

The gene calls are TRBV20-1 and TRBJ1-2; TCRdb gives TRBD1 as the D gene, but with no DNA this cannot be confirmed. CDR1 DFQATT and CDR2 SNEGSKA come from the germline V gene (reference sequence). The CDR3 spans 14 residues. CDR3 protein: CSARQSDRVYGYTF.

This CDR3 is CASSPWDEQYF. The chain links TRBV7-9 to TRBJ2-7. The germline CDR1 and CDR2 sequences are SEHNR and FQNEAQ (reference sequence). The CDR3 sequence is 11 residues long.

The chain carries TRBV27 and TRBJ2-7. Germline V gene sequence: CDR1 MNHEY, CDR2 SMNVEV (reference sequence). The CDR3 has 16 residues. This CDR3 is CASSFYRQSGVYEQYF.

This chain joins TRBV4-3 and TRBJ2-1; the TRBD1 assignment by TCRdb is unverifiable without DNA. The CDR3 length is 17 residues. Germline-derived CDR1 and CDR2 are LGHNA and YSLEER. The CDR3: CASSPQSRGSSYNEQFF.